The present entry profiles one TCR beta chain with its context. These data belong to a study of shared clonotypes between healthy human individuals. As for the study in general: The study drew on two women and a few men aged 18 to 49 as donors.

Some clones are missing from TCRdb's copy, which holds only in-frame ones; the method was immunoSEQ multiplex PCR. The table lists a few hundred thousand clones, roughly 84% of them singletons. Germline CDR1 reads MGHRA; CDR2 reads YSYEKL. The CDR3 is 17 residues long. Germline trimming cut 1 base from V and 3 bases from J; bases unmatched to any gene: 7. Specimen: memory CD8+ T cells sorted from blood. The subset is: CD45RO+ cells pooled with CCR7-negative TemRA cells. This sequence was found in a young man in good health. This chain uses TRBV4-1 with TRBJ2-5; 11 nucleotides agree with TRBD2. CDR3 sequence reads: CASSQGPSGRIEETQYF. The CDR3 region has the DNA TGCGCCAGCAGCCAAGGCCCTAGCGGGAGGATCGAAGAGACCCAGTACTTC.